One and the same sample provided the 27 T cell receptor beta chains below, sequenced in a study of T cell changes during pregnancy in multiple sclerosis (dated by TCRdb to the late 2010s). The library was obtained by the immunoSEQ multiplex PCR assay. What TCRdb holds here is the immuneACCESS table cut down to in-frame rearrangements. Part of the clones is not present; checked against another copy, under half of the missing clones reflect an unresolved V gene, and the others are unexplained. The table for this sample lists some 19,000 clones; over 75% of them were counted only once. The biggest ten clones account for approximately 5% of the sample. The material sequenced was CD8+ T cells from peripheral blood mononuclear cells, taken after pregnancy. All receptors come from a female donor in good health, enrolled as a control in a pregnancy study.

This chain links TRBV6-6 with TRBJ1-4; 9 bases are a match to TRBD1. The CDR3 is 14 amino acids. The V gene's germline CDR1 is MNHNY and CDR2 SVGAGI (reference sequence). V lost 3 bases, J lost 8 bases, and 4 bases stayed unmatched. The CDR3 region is CASSYGQGNEKLFF. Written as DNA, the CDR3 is TGTGCCAGCAGTTATGGACAGGGGAACGAAAAACTGTTTTTT.

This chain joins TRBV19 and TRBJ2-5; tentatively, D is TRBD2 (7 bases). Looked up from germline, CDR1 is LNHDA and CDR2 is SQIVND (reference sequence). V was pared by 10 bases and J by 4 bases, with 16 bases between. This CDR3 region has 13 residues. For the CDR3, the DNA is TGTGCCACCCGAGGAGGGGGGGCAGAGACCCAGTACTTC. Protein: CATRGGGAETQYF.

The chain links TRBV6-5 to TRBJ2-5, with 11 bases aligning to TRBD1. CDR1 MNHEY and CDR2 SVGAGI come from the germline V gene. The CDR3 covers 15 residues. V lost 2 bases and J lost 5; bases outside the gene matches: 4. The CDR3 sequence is CASSYRTGGRETQYF. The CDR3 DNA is TGTGCCAGCAGTTACCGGACAGGGGGCCGGGAGACCCAGTACTTC.

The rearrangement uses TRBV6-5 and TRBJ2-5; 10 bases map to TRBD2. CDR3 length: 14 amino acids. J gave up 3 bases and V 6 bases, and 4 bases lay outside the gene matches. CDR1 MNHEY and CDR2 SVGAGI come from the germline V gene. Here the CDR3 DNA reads TGTGCCAGCAGGACTAGCGGGTCCGAAGAGACCCAGTACTTC. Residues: CASRTSGSEETQYF.

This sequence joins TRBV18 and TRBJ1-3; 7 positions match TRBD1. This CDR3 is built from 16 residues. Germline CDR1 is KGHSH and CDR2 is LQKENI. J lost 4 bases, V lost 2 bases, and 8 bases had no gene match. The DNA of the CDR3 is TGTGCCAGCTCACCAGATAGACAGGGATACGGAAACACCATATATTTT. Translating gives CASSPDRQGYGNTIYF.

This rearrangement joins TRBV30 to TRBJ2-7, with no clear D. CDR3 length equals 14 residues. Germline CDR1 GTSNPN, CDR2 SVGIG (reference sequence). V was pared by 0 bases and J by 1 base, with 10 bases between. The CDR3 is CAWSVKALSYEQYF. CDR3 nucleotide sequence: TGTGCCTGGAGTGTGAAAGCGCTTTCCTACGAGCAGTACTTC.

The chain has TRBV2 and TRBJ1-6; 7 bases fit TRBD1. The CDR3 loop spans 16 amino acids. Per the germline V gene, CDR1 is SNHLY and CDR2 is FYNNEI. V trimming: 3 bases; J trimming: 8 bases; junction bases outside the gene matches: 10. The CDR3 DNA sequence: TGTGCCAGCAGTGAGACCGAACAGGGGTCGGATTCACCCCTCCACTTT. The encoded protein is CASSETEQGSDSPLHF.

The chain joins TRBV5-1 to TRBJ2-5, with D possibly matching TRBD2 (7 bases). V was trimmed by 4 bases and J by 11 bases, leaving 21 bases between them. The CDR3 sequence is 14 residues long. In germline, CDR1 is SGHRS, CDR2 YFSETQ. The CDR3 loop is CASSTMGGAQEQYF. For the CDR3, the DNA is TGCGCCAGCAGCACAATGGGGGGGGCGCAGGAGCAGTACTTC. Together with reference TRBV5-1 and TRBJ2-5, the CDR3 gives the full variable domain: KAGVTQTPRYLIKTRGQQVTLSCSPISGHRSVSWYQQTPGQGLQFLFEYFSETQRNKGNFPGRFSGRQFSNSRSEMNVSTLELGDSALYLCASSTMGGAQEQYFGPGTRLLVL.

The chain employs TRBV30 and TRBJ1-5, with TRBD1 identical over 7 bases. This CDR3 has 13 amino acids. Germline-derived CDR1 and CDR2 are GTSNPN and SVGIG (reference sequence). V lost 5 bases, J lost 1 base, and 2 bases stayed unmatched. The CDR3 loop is CAWAGGSNQPQHF. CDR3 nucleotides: TGTGCCTGGGCAGGGGGAAGCAATCAGCCCCAGCATTTT.

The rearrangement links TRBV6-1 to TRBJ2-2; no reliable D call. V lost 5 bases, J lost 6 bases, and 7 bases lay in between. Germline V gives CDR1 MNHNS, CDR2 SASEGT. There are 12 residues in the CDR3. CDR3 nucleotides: TGTGCCAGCAGTAACAGAGCCGGGGAGCTGTTTTTT. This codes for CASSNRAGELFF.

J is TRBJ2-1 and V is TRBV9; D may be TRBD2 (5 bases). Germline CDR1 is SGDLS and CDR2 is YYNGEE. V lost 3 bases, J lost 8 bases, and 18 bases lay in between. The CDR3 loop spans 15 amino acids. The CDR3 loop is CASSGTPNLIDEQFF. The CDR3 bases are TGTGCCAGCAGCGGGACTCCCAACCTTATCGATGAGCAGTTCTTC.

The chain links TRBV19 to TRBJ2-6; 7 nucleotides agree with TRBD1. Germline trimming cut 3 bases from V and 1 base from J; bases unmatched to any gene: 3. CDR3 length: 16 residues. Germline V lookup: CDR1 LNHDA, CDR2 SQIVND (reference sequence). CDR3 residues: CASSMTGSSGANVLTF. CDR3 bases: TGTGCCAGTAGTATGACAGGGTCATCTGGGGCCAACGTCCTGACTTTC.

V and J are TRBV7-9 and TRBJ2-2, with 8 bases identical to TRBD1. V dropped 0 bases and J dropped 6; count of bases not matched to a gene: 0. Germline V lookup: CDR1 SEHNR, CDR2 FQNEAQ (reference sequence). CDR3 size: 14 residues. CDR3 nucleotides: TGTGCCAGCAGCTTAGCACAGGGGGCCGGGGAGCTGTTTTTT. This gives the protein CASSLAQGAGELFF.

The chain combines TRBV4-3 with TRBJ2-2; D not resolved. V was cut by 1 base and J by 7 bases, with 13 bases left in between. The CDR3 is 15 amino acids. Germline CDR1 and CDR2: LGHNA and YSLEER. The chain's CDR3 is CASSQARWSIGELFF. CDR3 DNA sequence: TGCGCCAGCAGCCAAGCCCGGTGGTCGATCGGGGAGCTGTTTTTT.

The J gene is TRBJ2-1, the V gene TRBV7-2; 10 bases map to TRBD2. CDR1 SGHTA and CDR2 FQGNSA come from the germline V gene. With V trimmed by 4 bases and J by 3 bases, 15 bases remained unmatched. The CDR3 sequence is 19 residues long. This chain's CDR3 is CASSWMALAGVMNYNEQFF. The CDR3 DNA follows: TGTGCCAGCAGCTGGATGGCGCTAGCGGGGGTCATGAACTACAATGAGCAGTTCTTC.

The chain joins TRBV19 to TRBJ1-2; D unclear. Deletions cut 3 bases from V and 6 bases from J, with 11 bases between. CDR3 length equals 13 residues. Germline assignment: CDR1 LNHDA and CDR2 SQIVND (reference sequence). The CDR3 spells CASSIRGSNGYTF. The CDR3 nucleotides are TGTGCCAGTAGTATTCGGGGTTCTAATGGCTACACCTTC.

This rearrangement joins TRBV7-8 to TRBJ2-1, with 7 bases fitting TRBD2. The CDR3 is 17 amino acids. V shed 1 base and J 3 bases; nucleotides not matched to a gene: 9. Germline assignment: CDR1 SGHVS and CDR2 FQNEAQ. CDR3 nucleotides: TGTGCCAGCAGCTTAGTAGTGGCGGGGGACGTCTACAATGAGCAGTTCTTC. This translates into CASSLVVAGDVYNEQFF.

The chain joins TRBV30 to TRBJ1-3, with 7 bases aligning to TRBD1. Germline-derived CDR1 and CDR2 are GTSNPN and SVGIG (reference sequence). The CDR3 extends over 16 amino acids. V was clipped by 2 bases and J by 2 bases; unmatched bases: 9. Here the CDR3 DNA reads TGTGCCTGGAGTATCAACAGGGGACCTACTGGAAACACCATATATTTT. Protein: CAWSINRGPTGNTIYF.

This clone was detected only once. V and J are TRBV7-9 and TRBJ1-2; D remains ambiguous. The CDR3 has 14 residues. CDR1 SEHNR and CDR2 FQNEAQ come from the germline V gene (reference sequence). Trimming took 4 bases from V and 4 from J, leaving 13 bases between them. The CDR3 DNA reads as TGTGCCAGCAGCTCCCCGGTCGAGTTCTATGGCTACACCTTC. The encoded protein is CASSSPVEFYGYTF.

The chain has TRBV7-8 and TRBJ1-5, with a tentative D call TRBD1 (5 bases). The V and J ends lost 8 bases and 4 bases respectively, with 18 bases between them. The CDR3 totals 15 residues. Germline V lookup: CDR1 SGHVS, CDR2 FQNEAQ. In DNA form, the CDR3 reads TGTGCCAGCCGAAGGGGAGGGTTCCGAAATCAGCCCCAGCATTTT. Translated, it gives CASRRGGFRNQPQHF. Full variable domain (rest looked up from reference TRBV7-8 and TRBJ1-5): GAGVSQSPRYKVAKRGQDVALRCDPISGHVSLFWYQQALGQGPEFLTYFQNEAQLDKSGLPSDRFFAERPEGSVSTLKIQRTQQEDSAVYLCASRRGGFRNQPQHFGDGTRLSIL.

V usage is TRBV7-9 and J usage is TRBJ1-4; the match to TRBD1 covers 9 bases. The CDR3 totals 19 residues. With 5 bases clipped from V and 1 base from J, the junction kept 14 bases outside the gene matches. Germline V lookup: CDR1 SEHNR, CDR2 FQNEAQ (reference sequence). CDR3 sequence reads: CASSLGQGLSGRTNEKLFF. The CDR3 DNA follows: TGTGCCAGCAGCCTCGGACAGGGGCTAAGTGGTAGAACTAATGAAAAACTGTTTTTT.

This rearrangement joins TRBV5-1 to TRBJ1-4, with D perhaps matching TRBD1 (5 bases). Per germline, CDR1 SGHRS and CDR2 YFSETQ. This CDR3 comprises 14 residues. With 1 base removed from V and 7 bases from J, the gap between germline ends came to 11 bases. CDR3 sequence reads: CASSLYQGSEKLFF. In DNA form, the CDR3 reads TGCGCCAGCAGCTTGTATCAGGGAAGTGAAAAACTGTTTTTT.

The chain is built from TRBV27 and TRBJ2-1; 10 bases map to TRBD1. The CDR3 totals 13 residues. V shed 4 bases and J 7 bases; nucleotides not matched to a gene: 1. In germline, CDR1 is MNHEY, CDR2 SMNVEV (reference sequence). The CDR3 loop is CASSSGQGNEQFF. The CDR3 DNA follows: TGTGCCAGCAGTTCGGGACAGGGGAATGAGCAGTTCTTC.

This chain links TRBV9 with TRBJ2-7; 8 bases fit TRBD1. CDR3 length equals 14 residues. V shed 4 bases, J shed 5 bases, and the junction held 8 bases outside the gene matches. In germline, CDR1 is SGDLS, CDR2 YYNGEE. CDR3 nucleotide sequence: TGTGCCAGCAGCCCCGGACAGGGAGGAAACGAGCAGTACTTC. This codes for CASSPGQGGNEQYF.

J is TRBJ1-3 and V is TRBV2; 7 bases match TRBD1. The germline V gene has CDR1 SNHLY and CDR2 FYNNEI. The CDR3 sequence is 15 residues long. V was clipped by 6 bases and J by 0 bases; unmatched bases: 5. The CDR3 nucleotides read TGTGCCAGCAGAGGACAGGAGAACTCTGGAAACACCATATATTTT. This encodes CASRGQENSGNTIYF.

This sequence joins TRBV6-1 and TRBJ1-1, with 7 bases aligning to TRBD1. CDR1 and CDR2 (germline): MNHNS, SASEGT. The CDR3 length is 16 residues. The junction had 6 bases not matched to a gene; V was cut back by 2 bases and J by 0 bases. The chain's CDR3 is CASSEITGVMNTEAFF. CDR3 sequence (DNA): TGTGCCAGCAGTGAAATAACAGGGGTCATGAACACTGAAGCTTTCTTT.

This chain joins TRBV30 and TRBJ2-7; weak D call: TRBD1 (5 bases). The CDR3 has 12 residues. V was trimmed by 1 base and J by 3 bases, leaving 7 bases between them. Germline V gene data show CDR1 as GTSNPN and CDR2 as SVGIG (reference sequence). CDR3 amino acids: CAWSEDNYEQYF. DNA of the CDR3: TGTGCCTGGAGTGAGGACAACTACGAGCAGTACTTC.